Each of the 10 T cell receptor beta chains below was sequenced from the same sample in a study of blood T cell repertoires in COVID-19. TCRdb's table, derived via immunoSEQ multiplex PCR, lists solely in-frame clones and lacks some. The sample carries about 150,000 clones, 83% recorded once. Sequencing was carried out using peripheral blood. These TCRs come from a woman aged 60-70 years with COVID-19, enrolled during active disease.

This clone appeared a single time. The V and J genes are TRBV5-3 and TRBJ1-1; D is unclear. TRBV5-3 falls under the ORF class, with uncertain function. The CDR3 sequence is 15 residues long. V was cut by 1 base and J by 0 bases, with 10 bases left in between. CDR3: CARSLRPDMNTEAFF. In DNA, the CDR3 is TGTGCCAGAAGCTTGCGTCCAGATATGAACACTGAAGCTTTCTTT.

The rearrangement links TRBV6-2 or TRBV6-3 to TRBJ2-5, with a tentative D call TRBD2 (6 bases). The CDR3 totals 15 residues. The V and J ends lost 4 bases and 3 bases respectively, with 15 bases between them. Per the germline V gene, CDR1 is MNHEY and CDR2 is SVGEGT. The CDR3 DNA follows: TGTGCCAGCAGTTTTGCCGGACTAAAAAAAGAGACCCAGTACTTC. Protein product: CASSFAGLKKETQYF.

The sample holds a few counts of this clone. The chain combines TRBV11-2 with TRBJ1-2; the D gene is possibly TRBD1 (6 bases). CDR1 and CDR2 (germline): SGHAT, FQNNGV. The CDR3 has 15 residues. Trimming took off 1 base at V and 5 bases at J, with 14 bases between the two ends. CDR3 DNA: TGTGCCAGCAGCTTAGTCCCCAGGGGAGTTTATGGCTACACCTTC. Its protein is CASSLVPRGVYGYTF.

The CDR3 nucleotides read TGTGCCAGCTCACCCCTCGACAGGGATAGCAATCAGCCCCAGCATTTT. This translates into CASSPLDRDSNQPQHF. The V and J genes are TRBV18 and TRBJ1-5; 7 nucleotides match TRBD1. With V trimmed by 3 bases and J by 0 bases, 5 bases remained unmatched. Germline CDR1 is KGHSH and CDR2 is LQKENI. This CDR3 has 16 amino acids.

This clone came up once. The chain links TRBV18 to TRBJ1-6, with D maybe TRBD1 (6 bases). V was pared by 8 bases and J by 5 bases, with 16 bases between. The CDR3 length is 15 residues. Germline V gene sequence: CDR1 KGHSH, CDR2 LQKENI. The chain's CDR3 is CASTSGQRDNSPLHF. CDR3 nucleotides: TGTGCCAGCACAAGCGGACAGAGGGATAATTCACCCCTCCACTTT. The whole variable domain, filled in from reference TRBV18 and TRBJ1-6, reads NAGVMQNPRHLVRRRGQEARLRCSPMKGHSHVYWYRQLPEEGLKFMVYLQKENIIDESGMPKERFSAEFPKEGPSILRIQQVVRGDSAAYFCASTSGQRDNSPLHFGNGTRLTVT.

The rearrangement joins TRBV19 to TRBJ2-7, with 9 bases matching TRBD2. Unmatched junction bases numbered 6, after V lost 3 bases and J lost 6 bases. Germline CDR1 and CDR2: LNHDA and SQIVND (reference sequence). The length of the CDR3 is 14 residues. CDR3 in DNA: TGTGCCAGTAGTATGGCGGGAGGGCCATCCGAGCAGTACTTC. Protein sequence: CASSMAGGPSEQYF.

The chain links TRBV11-1 to TRBJ1-6, with 7 bases identical to TRBD1. J was trimmed by 6 bases and V by 4 bases; bases with no gene match: 6. This CDR3 comprises 15 residues. The germline CDR1 and CDR2 sequences are SGHAT and FQDESV (reference sequence). The CDR3 nucleotides are TGTGCCAGCAGCTACCGACAGGGAGGTAATTCACCCCTCCACTTT. It translates to CASSYRQGGNSPLHF.

This clone showed up just once. The chain couples TRBV4-2 to TRBJ1-1; possible D gene TRBD1, 6 bases. Germline-derived CDR1 and CDR2 are LGHNA and YNFKEQ. This CDR3 spans 14 amino acids. V shed 0 bases and J shed 10 bases, with 15 bases lying between them. CDR3 residues: CASSQDPLRGGAFF. In DNA, the CDR3 is TGTGCCAGCAGCCAAGATCCTCTAAGAGGGGGAGCTTTCTTT.

This chain connects TRBV18 to TRBJ2-4; D might be TRBD2 (5 bases). Trimming stripped 3 bases from V and 0 bases from J, with 9 bases between. CDR1 and CDR2 (germline): KGHSH, LQKENI. CDR3 size: 15 residues. In DNA form, the CDR3 reads TGTGCCAGCTCACCGGGAGAGCTAGCCAAAAACATTCAGTACTTC. Residues: CASSPGELAKNIQYF.

The V gene is TRBV29-1, the J gene TRBJ1-5, with D maybe TRBD1 (6 bases). V dropped 6 bases and J dropped 4 bases, with 19 bases sitting between them. The CDR3 is 15 amino acids. Germline V gene sequence: CDR1 SQVTM, CDR2 ANQGSEA. In nucleotides, the CDR3 is TGCAGCGTCAAGACAGGACCCTGGGAAAATCAGCCCCAGCATTTT. Translation gives CSVKTGPWENQPQHF.